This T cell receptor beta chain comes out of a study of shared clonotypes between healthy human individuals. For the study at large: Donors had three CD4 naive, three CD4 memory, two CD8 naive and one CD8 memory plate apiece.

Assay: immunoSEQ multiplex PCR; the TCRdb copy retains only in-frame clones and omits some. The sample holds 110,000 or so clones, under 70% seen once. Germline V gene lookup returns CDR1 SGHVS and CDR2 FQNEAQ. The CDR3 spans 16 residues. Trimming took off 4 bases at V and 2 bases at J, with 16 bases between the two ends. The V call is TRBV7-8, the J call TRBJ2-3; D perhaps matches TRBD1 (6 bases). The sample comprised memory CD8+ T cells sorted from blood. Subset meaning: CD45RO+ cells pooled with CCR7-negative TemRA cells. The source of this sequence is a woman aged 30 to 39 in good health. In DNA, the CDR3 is TGTGCCAGCAGCTCCCGGACAGCGAAACTCACAGATACGCAGTATTTT. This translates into CASSSRTAKLTDTQYF. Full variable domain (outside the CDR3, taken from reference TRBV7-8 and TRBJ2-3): GAGVSQSPRYKVAKRGQDVALRCDPISGHVSLFWYQQALGQGPEFLTYFQNEAQLDKSGLPSDRFFAERPEGSVSTLKIQRTQQEDSAVYLCASSSRTAKLTDTQYFGPGTRLTVL.